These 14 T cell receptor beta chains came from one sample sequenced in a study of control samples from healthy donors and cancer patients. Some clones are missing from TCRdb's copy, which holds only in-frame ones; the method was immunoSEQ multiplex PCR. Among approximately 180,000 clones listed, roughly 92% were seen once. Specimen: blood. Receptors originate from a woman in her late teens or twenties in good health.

The CDR3 sequence is CSVAGGALGDTIYF. The CDR3 bases are TGCAGCGTTGCGGGAGGGGCCTTAGGGGACACCATATATTTT. The chain couples TRBV29-1 to TRBJ1-3; a weak D match, TRBD1 (5 bases). The CDR3 is 14 amino acids. Germline CDR1 SQVTM, CDR2 ANQGSEA. Trimming removed 4 bases from V and 8 bases from J, with 18 bases in between.

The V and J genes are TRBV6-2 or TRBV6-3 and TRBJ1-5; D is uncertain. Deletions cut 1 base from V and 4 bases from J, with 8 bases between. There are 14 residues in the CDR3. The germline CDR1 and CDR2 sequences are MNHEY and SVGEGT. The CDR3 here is CASSYWAANQPQHF. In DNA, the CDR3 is TGTGCCAGCAGTTACTGGGCGGCAAATCAGCCCCAGCATTTT.

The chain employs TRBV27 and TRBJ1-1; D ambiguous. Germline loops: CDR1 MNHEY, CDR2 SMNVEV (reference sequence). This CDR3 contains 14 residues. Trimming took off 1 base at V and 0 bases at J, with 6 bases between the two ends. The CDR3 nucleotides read TGTGCCAGCAGTTTATTGGGGATGAACACTGAAGCTTTCTTT. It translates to CASSLLGMNTEAFF.

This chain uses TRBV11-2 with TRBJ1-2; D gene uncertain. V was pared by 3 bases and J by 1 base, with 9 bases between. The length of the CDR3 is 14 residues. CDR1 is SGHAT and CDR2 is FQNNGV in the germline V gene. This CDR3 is CASSFPQSNYGYTF. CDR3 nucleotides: TGTGCCAGCAGCTTCCCGCAGAGTAACTATGGCTACACCTTC.

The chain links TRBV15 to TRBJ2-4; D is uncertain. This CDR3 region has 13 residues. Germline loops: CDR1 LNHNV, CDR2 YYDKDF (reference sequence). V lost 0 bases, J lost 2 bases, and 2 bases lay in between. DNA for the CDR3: TGTGCCACCAGCAGAGATCCCAAAAACATTCAGTACTTC. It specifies CATSRDPKNIQYF.

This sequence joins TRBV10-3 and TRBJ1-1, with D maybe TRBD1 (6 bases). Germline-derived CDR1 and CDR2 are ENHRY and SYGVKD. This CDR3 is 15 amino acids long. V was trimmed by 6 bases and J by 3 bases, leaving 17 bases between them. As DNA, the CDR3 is TGTGCCATCAGCCCCTCTGGACAGTTAGACACTGAAGCTTTCTTT. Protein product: CAISPSGQLDTEAFF.

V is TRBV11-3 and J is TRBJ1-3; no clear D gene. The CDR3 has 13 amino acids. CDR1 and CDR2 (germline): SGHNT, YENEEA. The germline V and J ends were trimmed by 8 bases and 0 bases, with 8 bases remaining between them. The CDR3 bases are TGTGCCAGCCAGTGGGGCTCTGGAAACACCATATATTTT. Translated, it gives CASQWGSGNTIYF.

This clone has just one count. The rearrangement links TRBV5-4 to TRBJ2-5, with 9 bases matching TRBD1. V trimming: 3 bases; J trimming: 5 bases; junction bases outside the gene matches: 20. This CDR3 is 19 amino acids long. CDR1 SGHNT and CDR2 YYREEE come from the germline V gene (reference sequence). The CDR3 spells CASSSSVPRTGESRETQYF. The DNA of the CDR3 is TGTGCCAGCAGCTCTTCGGTCCCTAGGACAGGGGAGTCCAGGGAGACCCAGTACTTC.

This CDR3 reads CASSLVANANTGELFF. CDR3 sequence (DNA): TGTGCCAGCAGCTTAGTGGCCAACGCGAACACCGGGGAGCTGTTTTTT. The V gene is TRBV7-2, the J gene TRBJ2-2; D is uncertain. Per germline, CDR1 SGHTA and CDR2 FQGNSA. Trimming removed 1 base at V and 0 bases at J, with 9 bases between. The CDR3 totals 16 residues.

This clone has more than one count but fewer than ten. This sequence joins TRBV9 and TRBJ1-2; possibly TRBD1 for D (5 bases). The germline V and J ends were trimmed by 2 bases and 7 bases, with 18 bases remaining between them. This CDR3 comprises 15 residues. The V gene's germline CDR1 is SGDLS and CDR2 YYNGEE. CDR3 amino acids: CASSVLAGHLRGYTF. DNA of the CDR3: TGTGCCAGCAGCGTCCTTGCAGGGCACCTTCGTGGCTACACCTTC.

This chain's CDR3 is CASTGREGTGELFF. Here the CDR3 DNA reads TGTGCCAGCACGGGGCGGGAGGGCACCGGGGAGCTGTTTTTT. V usage is TRBV3-1 (or the pseudogene TRBV3-2) and J usage is TRBJ2-2; 9 bases are shared with TRBD2. Germline CDR1 LGHDT, CDR2 YNNKEL (reference sequence). V shed 7 bases, J shed 4 bases, and the junction held 4 bases outside the gene matches. This CDR3 region has 14 residues.

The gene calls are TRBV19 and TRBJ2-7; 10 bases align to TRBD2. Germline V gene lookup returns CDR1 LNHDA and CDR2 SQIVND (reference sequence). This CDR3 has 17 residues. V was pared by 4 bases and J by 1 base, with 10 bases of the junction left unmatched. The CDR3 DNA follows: TGTGCCAGTAGTAGAGCGGGGGGGTCATTTGCGTCCTACGAGCAGTACTTC. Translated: CASSRAGGSFASYEQYF.

CDR3 in DNA: TGTGCCAGCAGGTACAGGGAGAGGAACACTGAAGCTTTCTTT. It encodes CASRYRERNTEAFF. This chain uses TRBV6-5 with TRBJ1-1; TRBD1 might be the D (6 bases). Germline CDR1 and CDR2: MNHEY and SVGAGI. The V end lost 6 bases, the J end lost 1 base, and 12 bases lay between the germline ends. The CDR3 spans 14 residues.

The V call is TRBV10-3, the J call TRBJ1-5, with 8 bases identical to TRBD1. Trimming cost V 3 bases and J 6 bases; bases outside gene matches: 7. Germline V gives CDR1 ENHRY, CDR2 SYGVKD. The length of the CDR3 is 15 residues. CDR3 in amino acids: CAISESRGQGQPQHF. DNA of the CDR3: TGTGCCATCAGTGAATCCAGGGGGCAGGGTCAGCCCCAGCATTTT.